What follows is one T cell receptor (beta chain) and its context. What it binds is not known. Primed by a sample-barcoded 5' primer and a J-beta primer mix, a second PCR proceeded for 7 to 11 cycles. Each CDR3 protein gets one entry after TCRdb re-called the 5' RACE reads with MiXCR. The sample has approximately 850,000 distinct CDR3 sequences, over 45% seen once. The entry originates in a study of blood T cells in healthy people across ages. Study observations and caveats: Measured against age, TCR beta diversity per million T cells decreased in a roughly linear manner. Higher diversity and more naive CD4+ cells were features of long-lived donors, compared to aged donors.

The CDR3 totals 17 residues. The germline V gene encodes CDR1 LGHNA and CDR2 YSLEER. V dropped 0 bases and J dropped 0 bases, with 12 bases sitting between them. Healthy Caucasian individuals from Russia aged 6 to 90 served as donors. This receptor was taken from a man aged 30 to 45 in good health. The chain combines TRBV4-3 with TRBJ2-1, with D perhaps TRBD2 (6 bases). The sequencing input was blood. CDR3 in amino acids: CASSQEVRGSSYNEQFF. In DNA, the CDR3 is TGCGCCAGCAGCCAAGAGGTCCGGGGGAGCTCCTACAATGAGCAGTTCTTC.